This entry concerns a single T cell receptor beta chain. The antigen it recognizes is unknown. The input lacks base qualities; no much larger clone sits a single base away. The data are from a study of blood T cell repertoires in COVID-19 (dated by TCRdb to the early 2020s). Regarding the complete study: Collaborator samples came from the United States, Italy and Spain and covered acute and convalescent phases of COVID-19. The prospective study material was composed of cDNA or gDNA derived from T cells, B-cell-depleted T cells, or PBMCs. Subjects who had been exposed to COVID-19, were actively infected with it, or had recovered from it provided the deeply sampled blood TCRbeta repertoires that made up the dataset. The repertoires were released in a freely available public database intended as a resource for research on the immune response to SARS-CoV-2. Samples were obtained from the ongoing ImmuneRACE study (first 160 participants) and from 1,254 subjects provided by 6 global collaborators. Nearly every sample came with metadata listing a de-identified subject ID, COVID-19 status, age in years and sex. Where HLA class I and class II types were available, the types were taken from metadata supplied by the sample provider, not from assay-based typing.

Results the study describes overall, beyond this receptor: The amount of clinical and demographic metadata varied by source and participant and was provided uncurated.

CDR1 LNHNV and CDR2 YYDKDF were looked up in the germline V gene (reference sequence). From the cysteine up to the phenylalanine, the CDR3 has a length of 13 residues. CDR3 DNA only is kept here, 39 bases in frame from base 1. The junction shows trimming of 9 bases on V and 0 bases on J, plus 11 bases between the germline ends. Collaborating institutions collected whole blood in K2EDTA tubes following their own protocols. For TCRbeta analysis, collaborators shipped samples as frozen whole blood, isolated PBMCs, or DNA extracted from either of those sample types. TCRbeta CDR3 regions were amplified from genomic DNA by means of the immunoSEQ Assay, a bias-controlled multiplex PCR. The authors' analysis ran thus. The number of nucleated cells in each sample was estimated by amplification of reference gene primers within the assay. Sequence reads were collapsed and filtered to measure the absolute abundance of every unique TCRbeta CDR3 rearrangement. For each sample, productive Simpson clonality was calculated by taking the square root of Simpson's diversity index across productive rearrangements. TCRdb holds this immuneACCESS table with in-frame rearrangements only. Some clones are missing; in checked studies, unresolved V genes explain under half, and the rest has no known cause. V, J and clone size are those of that table, while D and trimming were read from the DNA. In all, the sample holds under 250,000 clones, and about four fifths of those were seen once. Roughly 9.4% of the sample is held by the ten biggest clonotypes.

The TCR was taken from a man between 35 and 55 years old with active or convalescent COVID-19. The sequencing sample was made of peripheral blood. The sequence joins TRBV15 to TRBJ1-1; TRBD1 is a possible D gene, resting on 6 matching bases. The CDR3 region: CATKTGLNTEAFF. The DNA reads TGTGCCACTAAGACAGGCTTGAACACTGAAGCTTTCTTT.